The 2 T cell receptor beta chains reported below all come from one sample, sequenced in a study of tumor-infiltrating lymphocytes in glioblastoma multiforme. Multiple V-beta primers and a C-beta primer amplified TCRB from RNA. TCRdb reprocessed the multiplex PCR reads via MiXCR and lists one record per CDR3 protein. The sample holds approximately 13,000 distinct CDR3 sequences, around 70% seen once. The source material was brain tumor tissue. These receptors all come from a male donor with glioblastoma.

This clonotype is deemed medium-sized. The chain recombines TRBV12-3 or TRBV12-4 with TRBJ2-6, with D maybe TRBD1 (6 bases). V was shortened by 6 bases and J by 0 bases, with 12 bases between the two germline ends. The CDR3 extends over 16 amino acids. The CDR3 DNA reads as TGTGCCAGCAGCCCGGACAGTTACTCTGGGGCCAACGTCCTGACTTTC. Translation gives CASSPDSYSGANVLTF.

This clonotype is classed as medium-sized. The rearrangement uses TRBV5-6 and TRBJ2-7; a weak D match, TRBD2 (6 bases). Trimming cost V 4 bases and J 1 base, with 12 bases left between them. Per the germline V gene, CDR1 is SGHDT and CDR2 is YYEEEE. This CDR3 spans 14 amino acids. The CDR3 protein is CASSQSGTSYEQYF. The CDR3 nucleotides are TGTGCCAGCAGCCAGTCGGGGACTTCCTACGAGCAGTACTTC.